This T cell receptor (beta chain) was captured in a study of cytomegalovirus exposure and HLA in healthy donors. The CDR3 totals 19 residues. Unmatched junction bases numbered 13, after V lost 5 bases and J lost 0 bases. Germline V CDR1 and CDR2: SGHNT, YENEEA. General study results and limits: Listed as cytomegalovirus-associated were 170 or so TCR beta chains. The TCR clusters that emerged in the first cohort tended, a later analysis found, to co-occur in the approximately 130 validation repertoires.

A single count supports this clone. Its cognate antigen is unknown. A roughly 120-subject validation cohort, separate from the roughly 680-subject first cohort, supplied the donors. The data were produced by immunoSEQ multiplex PCR, yet TCRdb's version contains in-frame clones alone and is incomplete. The sample holds about 150,000 clones, just over 85% seen once. The sequenced sample consisted of PBMCs. The receptor's source is a human donor in good health. V and J are TRBV11-3 and TRBJ2-3; TRBD2 matches at 11 bases. In DNA form, the CDR3 reads TGTGCCAGCAGCGGAAGGGGGACTAGCGGAACTTATAGCACAGATACGCAGTATTTT. Amino acids: CASSGRGTSGTYSTDTQYF.